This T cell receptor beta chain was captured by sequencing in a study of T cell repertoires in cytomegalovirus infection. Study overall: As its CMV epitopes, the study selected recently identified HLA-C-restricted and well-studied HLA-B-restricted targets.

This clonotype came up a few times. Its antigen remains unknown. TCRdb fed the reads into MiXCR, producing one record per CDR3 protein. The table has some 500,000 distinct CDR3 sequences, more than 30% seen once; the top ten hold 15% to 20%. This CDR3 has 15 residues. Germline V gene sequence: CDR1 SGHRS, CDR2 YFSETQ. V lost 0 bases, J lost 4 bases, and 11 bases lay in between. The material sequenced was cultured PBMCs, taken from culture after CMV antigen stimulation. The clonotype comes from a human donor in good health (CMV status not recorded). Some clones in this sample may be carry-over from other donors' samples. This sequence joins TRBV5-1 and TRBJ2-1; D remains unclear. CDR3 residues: CASSLAMVSYNEQFF. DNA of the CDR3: TGCGCCAGCAGCTTGGCCATGGTCTCTTACAATGAGCAGTTCTTC.